This T cell receptor (beta chain) was identified in a study of Ad26.COV2.S vaccination and SARS-CoV-2 variants. Overall study findings and caveats: Vaccine and placebo recipients had similar non-spike TCR breadth.

Sequenced by immunoSEQ multiplex PCR; TCRdb stores in-frame clones only, minus some. The sample carries around 170,000 clones, around 85% recorded once. Of note for this clone: Antigen unknown.

The germline V gene encodes CDR1 ENHRY and CDR2 SYGVKD. The V end was cut by 8 bases, the J end by 2 bases, with 10 bases between. The length of the CDR3 is 12 residues. The source of this sequence is a human donor who had recovered from COVID-19. The chain links TRBV10-3 to TRBJ2-7, with no clear D. Source: peripheral blood, taken after recovery from COVID-19. DNA for the CDR3: TGTGCCATCCGGGCACCTCCCTACGAGCAGTACTTC. This translates into CAIRAPPYEQYF.